These 15 T cell receptor beta chains share one sample of origin, sequenced in a study of control samples from healthy donors and cancer patients. Libraries were prepared by immunoSEQ multiplex PCR; TCRdb keeps only in-frame clonotypes and omits some of them. The sample records approximately 170,000 clones, just under 95% being singletons. Sequencing was performed on blood. The origin of the receptors is an older woman in good health.

This clone has a single count. The chain links TRBV2 to TRBJ2-3; TRBD1 might be the D (6 bases). CDR3 length equals 16 residues. The germline V gene encodes CDR1 SNHLY and CDR2 FYNNEI. The V end was cut by 6 bases, the J end by 1 base, with 17 bases between. This CDR3 reads CASRGAEYGGTDTQYF. CDR3 bases: TGTGCCAGCAGGGGGGCTGAGTACGGGGGCACAGATACGCAGTATTTT.

The CDR3 sequence: CATFGDKGEQYF. The CDR3 DNA reads TGTGCCACCTTCGGGGACAAGGGGGAGCAGTACTTC. The chain combines TRBV25-1 with TRBJ2-7; a weak D match, TRBD1 (6 bases). The CDR3 is 12 amino acids. Germline CDR1 and CDR2: MGHDK and SYGVNS. V shed 10 bases and J shed 7 bases, with 17 bases lying between them.

The chain uses TRBV5-1 and TRBJ2-5; D might be TRBD1 (6 bases). Looked up from germline, CDR1 is SGHRS and CDR2 is YFSETQ. V was cut by 4 bases and J by 3 bases, with 10 bases left in between. The CDR3 sequence is 13 residues long. CDR3 amino acids: CASSTGQKETQYF. The CDR3 coding sequence is TGCGCCAGCAGCACCGGACAGAAAGAGACCCAGTACTTC.

This chain joins TRBV27 and TRBJ2-5; 11 nucleotides agree with TRBD2. J gave up 1 base and V 5 bases, and 6 bases lay outside the gene matches. Germline V gene lookup returns CDR1 MNHEY and CDR2 SMNVEV (reference sequence). The CDR3 is 16 residues long. The DNA for the CDR3 is TGTGCCAGCAGTCCGGGACTAGCGGCTTTCCAAGAGACCCAGTACTTC. Translated: CASSPGLAAFQETQYF.

J is TRBJ1-2 and V is TRBV6-5; D is uncertain. The CDR3 is made up of 15 amino acids. Germline-derived CDR1 and CDR2 are MNHEY and SVGAGI. V lost 2 bases and J 1 base, leaving 11 bases between the germline ends. CDR3 amino acids: CASSYEQNSNYGYTF. For the CDR3, the DNA is TGTGCCAGCAGTTACGAGCAGAACAGTAACTATGGCTACACCTTC.

The chain combines TRBV27 with TRBJ1-4, with D uncertain. Trimming took off 3 bases at V and 2 bases at J, with 4 bases between the two ends. Germline CDR1 and CDR2: MNHEY and SMNVEV (reference sequence). The CDR3 is 13 amino acids. CDR3 loop: CASSFWTNEKLFF. The CDR3 region has the DNA TGTGCCAGCAGTTTTTGGACTAATGAAAAACTGTTTTTT.

The chain employs TRBV3-1 (or the pseudogene TRBV3-2) and TRBJ1-4; maybe TRBD1 (6 bases). Trimming took 4 bases from V and 2 from J, leaving 14 bases between them. Germline CDR1 reads LGHDT; CDR2 reads YNNKEL (reference sequence). The CDR3 runs 16 residues. CDR3 nucleotides: TGTGCCAGCAGCCGAAGATCGGGACATACTAATGAAAAACTGTTTTTT. Encoded protein: CASSRRSGHTNEKLFF.

The chain joins TRBV2 to TRBJ2-7; a weak D match, TRBD2 (6 bases). This CDR3 is built from 14 residues. Deletions cut 8 bases from V and 6 bases from J, with 20 bases between. Germline loops: CDR1 SNHLY, CDR2 FYNNEI. The CDR3 nucleotides are TGTGCCAGCGAAGCCCCTCTCGGGGGTAGCGAGCAGTACTTC. Translation: CASEAPLGGSEQYF.

This clone occurred once. V gene TRBV11-2 combines with J gene TRBJ1-2; 8 nucleotides line up with TRBD1. The J segment lost 4 bases and the V segment lost 7 bases, leaving 11 bases of the junction unmatched. Germline V CDR1 and CDR2: SGHAT, FQNNGV. CDR3 size: 15 residues. The CDR3 bases are TGTGCCAGCACCAAAAACGGACAGGGCGGCTATGGCTACACCTTC. Protein product: CASTKNGQGGYGYTF.

The chain couples TRBV5-1 to TRBJ2-1; perhaps D is TRBD1 or TRBD2 (6 bases each). The length of the CDR3 is 15 residues. In germline, CDR1 is SGHRS, CDR2 YFSETQ. V lost 0 bases, J lost 7 bases, and 14 bases lay in between. CDR3 nucleotide sequence: TGCGCCAGCAGCTTGGGTGTGGGGGCGGGGAATGAGCAGTTCTTC. This encodes CASSLGVGAGNEQFF.

The chain recombines TRBV24-1 with TRBJ1-2; no clear D gene. There are 13 residues in the CDR3. Trimming cost V 1 base and J 8 bases, with 10 bases left between them. Looked up from germline, CDR1 is KGHDR and CDR2 is SFDVKD. The CDR3 DNA follows: TGTGCCACCAGTGATTTTTCCGGAGGGGGCTACACCTTC. Its protein is CATSDFSGGGYTF.

The chain uses TRBV11-1 and TRBJ2-5; 7 bases match TRBD1. The germline CDR1 and CDR2 sequences are SGHAT and FQDESV (reference sequence). The V segment lost 5 bases and the J segment 2 bases; nucleotides outside the gene matches: 5. The CDR3 runs 14 residues. The CDR3 reads CASSLDREQETQYF. The CDR3 DNA follows: TGTGCCAGCAGCCTCGACAGGGAGCAAGAGACCCAGTACTTC. The complete variable domain, with remaining parts taken from reference TRBV11-1 and TRBJ2-5, reads EAEVAQSPRYKITEKSQAVAFWCDPISGHATLYWYRQILGQGPELLVQFQDESVVDDSQLPKDRFSAERLKGVDSTLKIQPAELGDSAMYLCASSLDREQETQYFGPGTRLLVL.

The chain joins TRBV2 to TRBJ1-4; D is ambiguous. CDR3 length: 15 residues. Trimming left V 8 bases short and J 0 bases short, with 13 bases between. The germline CDR1 and CDR2 sequences are SNHLY and FYNNEI. CDR3 nucleotide sequence: TGTGCCAGCGCTTTTAATAGACCAACTAATGAAAAACTGTTTTTT. Protein sequence: CASAFNRPTNEKLFF. Full variable domain (outside the CDR3, taken from reference TRBV2 and TRBJ1-4): EPEVTQTPSHQVTQMGQEVILRCVPISNHLYFYWYRQILGQKVEFLVSFYNNEISEKSEIFDDQFSVERPDGSNFTLKIRSTKLEDSAMYFCASAFNRPTNEKLFFGSGTQLSVL.

The V and J genes are TRBV15 and TRBJ1-4; D is undetermined. The CDR3 is made up of 17 amino acids. The V end was cut by 0 bases, the J end by 0 bases, with 11 bases between. The germline gives CDR1 LNHNV, CDR2 YYDKDF (reference sequence). This chain's CDR3 is CATSRDLGTATNEKLFF. The CDR3 nucleotides read TGTGCCACCAGCAGAGATCTCGGCACAGCAACTAATGAAAAACTGTTTTTT. Complete variable domain (other parts from reference TRBV15 and TRBJ1-4): DAMVIQNPRYQVTQFGKPVTLSCSQTLNHNVMYWYQQKSSQAPKLLFHYYDKDFNNEADTPDNFQSRRPNTSFCFLDIRSPGLGDTAMYLCATSRDLGTATNEKLFFGSGTQLSVL.

The chain recombines TRBV7-9 with TRBJ1-1; no definite D call. CDR1 is SEHNR, CDR2 FQNEAQ, per germline (reference sequence). This CDR3 is built from 14 residues. The germline V and J ends were trimmed by 1 base and 2 bases, with 8 bases remaining between them. The CDR3 protein is CASSLDWSNTEAFF. For the CDR3, the DNA is TGTGCCAGCAGCTTAGATTGGTCTAACACTGAAGCTTTCTTT.